The clone carrying this TCR beta chain was recorded many times. Its cognate antigen is unknown. Amplification targeted TCR beta CDR3 regions from RNA transcripts. Using the HTBI primer set, a first-round RT-PCR was run on the TCR CDR3. MiXCR, run by TCRdb on the multiplex PCR reads, gives a single entry per CDR3 protein. The sample contains nearly 750,000 distinct CDR3 sequences, 35% of which appear only once. V dropped 5 bases and J dropped 0; count of bases not matched to a gene: 1. The germline V gene encodes CDR1 SEHNR and CDR2 FQNEAQ (reference sequence). The CDR3 loop spans 14 amino acids. These data originate in a study of T cells in Graves' hyperthyroidism and ophthalmopathy. Study outcomes and limitations: The model forecast ophthalmopathy, anticipating it by a median roughly 6.3 months before onset.

The sequence was collected from a woman between 40 and 55 years old with Graves' hyperthyroidism. Sequencing was carried out using blood. This chain connects TRBV7-9 to TRBJ2-5, with TRBD1 matching 9 bases. In DNA, the CDR3 is TGTGCCAGCAGCAGGGACAGGGACCAAGAGACCCAGTACTTC. It specifies CASSRDRDQETQYF.